This T cell receptor beta chain was recovered during a study of blood T cell repertoires in COVID-19. Study overall: Samples representing acute and convalescent COVID-19 were sourced from the United States, Italy and Spain. T cells, B-cell-depleted T cells, or PBMCs provided the cDNA or gDNA that served as material.

The length of the CDR3 is 16 residues. CDR1 is SEHNR, CDR2 FQNEAQ, per germline (reference sequence). The V and J ends lost 5 bases and 3 bases, in that order; junction bases with no gene match: 11. Per the original data handling: Amplified reference gene primers provided the basis for estimating nucleated cell counts. The repertoire was sequenced with immunoSEQ multiplex PCR; TCRdb's copy has only in-frame clones and lacks some. The DNA was the basis for D and trimming; V, J and clone size are from that table. The sample consists of just under 150,000 clones, 70% to 90% of them appearing once. Material for sequencing was peripheral blood. The chain uses TRBV7-9 and TRBJ2-7; 9 bases match TRBD1. This TCR came from a human donor with acute or convalescent COVID-19. The donor label of this sample is uncertain. For the CDR3, the DNA is TGTGCCAGCAGCCGTAGCTCCGGGACAGGGAGCTACGAGCAGTACTTC. Translated: CASSRSSGTGSYEQYF.